The clone carrying this TCR beta chain was recorded a few times. This specimen comes from a study of patients and donors after allogeneic stem cell transplantation. Trimming stripped 5 bases from V and 8 bases from J, with 18 bases between. The CDR3 loop spans 14 amino acids. From the RT-PCR reads, TCRdb called clonotypes with MiXCR, one entry per CDR3 protein. The sample lists approximately 210,000 distinct CDR3 sequences; around 41% were seen once. This chain uses TRBV12-3 or TRBV12-4 with TRBJ1-1; TRBD1 might be the D (5 bases). What was sequenced was blood, either unsorted or a sorted T cell fraction (not recorded which). This TCR came from a human donor who was either an allogeneic HSCT recipient or a stem cell or donor lymphocyte infusion donor (not recorded which). It is not recorded whose cells these are; they may come from a transplant donor. The CDR3 reads CASSRRTQRGEAFF. DNA of the CDR3: TGTGCCAGCAGTCGTCGGACCCAGAGGGGAGAAGCTTTCTTT.